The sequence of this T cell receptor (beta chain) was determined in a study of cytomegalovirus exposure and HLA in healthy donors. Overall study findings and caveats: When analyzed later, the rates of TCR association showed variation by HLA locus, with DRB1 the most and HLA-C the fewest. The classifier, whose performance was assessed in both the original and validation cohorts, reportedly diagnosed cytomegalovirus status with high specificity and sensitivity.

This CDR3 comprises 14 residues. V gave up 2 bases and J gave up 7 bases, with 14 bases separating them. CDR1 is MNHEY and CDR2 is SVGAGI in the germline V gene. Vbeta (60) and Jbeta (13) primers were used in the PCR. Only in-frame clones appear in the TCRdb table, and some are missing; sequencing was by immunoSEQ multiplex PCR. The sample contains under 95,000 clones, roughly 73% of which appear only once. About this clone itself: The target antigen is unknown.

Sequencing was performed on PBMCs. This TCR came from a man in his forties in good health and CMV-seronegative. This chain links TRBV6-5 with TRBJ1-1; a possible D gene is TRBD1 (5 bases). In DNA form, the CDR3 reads TGTGCCAGCAGTTACCGGGCCAGGGTAGGTGAAGCTTTCTTT. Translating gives CASSYRARVGEAFF.